This TCR beta chain comes out of a study of CD8 T cells in Susac syndrome. J lost 8 bases, V lost 2 bases, and 8 bases had no gene match. Germline V gene data show CDR1 as LGHNA and CDR2 as YSLEER. This CDR3 has 15 residues. Reverse transcription of 0.5 to 1 ug RNA was performed with random hexamers. MiXCR, applied by TCRdb to the immunoSEQ multiplex PCR reads, yields one record per CDR3 protein. This repertoire shows approximately 83,000 distinct CDR3 sequences, roughly 94% found once; its top ten account for approximately 0.94%. The source of this sequence is a human donor with Susac syndrome. This chain uses TRBV4-3 with TRBJ2-1; 8 bases fit TRBD1. Sequenced input: CD8+ T cells from PBMCs. The CDR3 reads CASSQRGQGFDEQFF. DNA of the CDR3: TGCGCCAGCAGCCAAAGAGGACAGGGCTTCGATGAGCAGTTCTTC.